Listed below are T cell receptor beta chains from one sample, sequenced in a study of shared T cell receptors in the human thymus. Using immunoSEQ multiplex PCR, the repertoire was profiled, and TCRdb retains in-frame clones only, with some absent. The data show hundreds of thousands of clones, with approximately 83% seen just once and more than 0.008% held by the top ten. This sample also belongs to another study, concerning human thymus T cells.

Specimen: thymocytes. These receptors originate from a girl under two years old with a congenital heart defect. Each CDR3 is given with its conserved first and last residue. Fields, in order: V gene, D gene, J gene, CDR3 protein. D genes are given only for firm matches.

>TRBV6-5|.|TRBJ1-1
CASGRQTEAFF
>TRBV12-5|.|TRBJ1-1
CASRPRENTEAFF
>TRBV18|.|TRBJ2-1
CASSPPRGVRDEQFF
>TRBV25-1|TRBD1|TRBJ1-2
CASSDRRGPGYGYTF
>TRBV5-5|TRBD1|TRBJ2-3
CASSSQKEGQGADTQYF
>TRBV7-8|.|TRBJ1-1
CASSFAVSRDTEAFF
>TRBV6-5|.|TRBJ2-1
CASSSDRRASGNEQFF
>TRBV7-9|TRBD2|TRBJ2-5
CASSSPWREKETQYF
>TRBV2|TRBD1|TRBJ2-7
CASFQDRGDEQYF
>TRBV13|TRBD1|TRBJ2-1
CASSQGASYNEQFF
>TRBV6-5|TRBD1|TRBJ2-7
CASSRFPQGAEYF
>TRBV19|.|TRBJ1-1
CASTDRTHSTEAFF
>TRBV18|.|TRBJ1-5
CASSPKGDHQPQHF
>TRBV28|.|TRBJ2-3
CASSSRDFGVPKTDTQYF
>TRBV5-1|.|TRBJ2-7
CASSPWGRGPVPYEQYF
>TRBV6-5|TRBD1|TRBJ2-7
CASTHRGQGGYEQYF
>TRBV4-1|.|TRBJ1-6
CASSDGGRTSSYNSPLHF
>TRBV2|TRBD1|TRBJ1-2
CASTTTGDRRYGYTF
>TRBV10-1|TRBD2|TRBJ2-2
CASSAFSAGGLSGELFF
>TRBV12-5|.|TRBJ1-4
CASGLVQERGEKLFF
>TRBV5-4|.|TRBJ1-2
CASSFSGYGYTF
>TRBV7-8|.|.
CASSLRLRTGELFF
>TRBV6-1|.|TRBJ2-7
CASSAIRGSSYEQYF
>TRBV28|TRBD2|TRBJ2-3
CASSSQNGLAGESADTQYF
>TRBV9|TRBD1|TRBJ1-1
CASSSVDREYVAEAFF
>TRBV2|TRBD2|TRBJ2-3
CASRRIAGGTDTQYF
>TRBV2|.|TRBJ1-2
CASSRPQGSGYTF
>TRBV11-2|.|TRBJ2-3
CASSPTRGTADTQYF
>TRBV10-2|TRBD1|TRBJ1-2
CASSELNRDRGEDNYGYTF
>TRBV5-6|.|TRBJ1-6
CASSYRNSPLHF
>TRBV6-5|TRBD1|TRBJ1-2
CASSRQGATGGYTF
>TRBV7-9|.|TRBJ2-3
CASSLRQGFRTDTQYF
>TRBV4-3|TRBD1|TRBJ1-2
CASSQLTPRDRGYYGYTF